This TCR beta chain was profiled in a study of human T cells and chemical hapten exposure. Overall study results and limits: The study found expanded TCRs formed significantly more large CDR3 similarity clusters than controls. With alopecia, donors may have immune responses unlike healthy people's.

Authors' processing steps: Individual samples carried between about 23,224 and 750,000 TCRs, with 95,638 as the median. Via MiXCR, TCRdb re-called the RACE reads, giving one row per CDR3 protein. The V and J calls follow TCRdb's processing rather than the paper's. The sample has more than 75,000 distinct CDR3 sequences; about 9% are singletons. CDR1 is LGHDT and CDR2 is YNNKEL in the germline V gene (reference sequence). The length of the CDR3 is 15 residues. Between the trimmed V and J ends, which lost 5 bases and 1 base, there was a span of 11 bases. Time point described: patch test 2, 6 weeks after DPC sensitization. Treatment described: therapeutic diphenylcyclopropenone sensitization with weekly scalp DPC. Donors were 18 to 70-year-old alopecia patients suitable for DPC. This clonotype was found a few times. Its matching antigen is unknown.

J is TRBJ2-2 and V is TRBV3-1; D ambiguous. The sample was whole blood, taken in connection with sensitization to the hapten diphenylcyclopropenone (DPC). The receptor was derived from a woman between 40 and 55 years old with alopecia areata. Some clones in this sample may be carry-over from other donors' samples. CDR3 region: CASSSFTENTGELFF. The CDR3 region has the DNA TGTGCCAGCAGCTCATTTACAGAGAACACCGGGGAGCTGTTTTTT.